This record looks at one T cell receptor beta chain sequence and its context. Using immunoSEQ multiplex PCR, the repertoire was profiled, and TCRdb retains in-frame clones only, with some absent. The repertoire includes under 200,000 clones, roughly 86% of them detected once, and around 3.5% sits in the top ten. The data originate from a study of blood T cell repertoires in COVID-19. Study-wide context: T cells, B-cell-depleted T cells, or PBMCs supplied cDNA or gDNA.

This CDR3 is built from 14 residues. J was trimmed by 3 bases and V by 7 bases; bases with no gene match: 4. The germline CDR1 and CDR2 sequences are SGHRS and YFSETQ. Sequencing input: peripheral blood. The TCR was taken from a man aged 70-80 years with acute or convalescent COVID-19. The chain has TRBV5-1 and TRBJ2-2, with TRBD1 matching 9 bases. The CDR3 protein is CASLQGADTGELFF. In nucleotides, the CDR3 is TGCGCCAGCTTACAGGGGGCGGACACCGGGGAGCTGTTTTTT.